This T cell receptor (beta chain) derives from a study of CD8+ T cells in alopecia areata. Study observations and caveats: Across lesional scalp, and particularly alopecia totalis/universalis, clonality surpassed that of normal scalp. Scalp samples also yield sequences from resident alphabeta T cells of normal skin.

Notes on this clone: Its antigen is unidentified.

The authors extracted RNA and reverse transcribed it into cDNA as the sequencing template. Assay used: immunoSEQ multiplex PCR; TCRdb lists only in-frame clones, some missing. The table includes 150,000 to 200,000 clones, approximately 52% detected once. This CDR3 contains 14 residues. Germline V gives CDR1 MNHEY, CDR2 SMNVEV (reference sequence). The V gene end was trimmed by 2 bases and the J gene end by 8 bases; junction bases not matched to a gene: 5. The treatment denotes: oral pan-JAK inhibitor, 5-10 mg twice daily. Researchers gathered lesional scalp punch biopsies and peripheral blood from patients with alopecia areata.

The input for sequencing was CD4+ T cells sorted from blood, taken between weeks 55 and 65, from a patient treated with tofacitinib. This sequence originates from a human donor with alopecia areata. The chain couples TRBV27 to TRBJ1-4; 7 bases agree with TRBD1. CDR3 region: CASSLGQAGEKLFF. DNA for the CDR3: TGTGCCAGCAGTTTAGGACAGGCGGGCGAAAAACTGTTTTTT.